The present T cell receptor beta chain was sequenced within a study of blood T cell repertoires in COVID-19. Study-wide context: PBMCs, B-cell-depleted T cells, or T cells were the source of the cDNA or gDNA that made up the material.

Using immunoSEQ multiplex PCR, the repertoire was profiled, and TCRdb retains in-frame clones only, with some absent. Found here are some 250,000 clones, around four fifths of them singletons; the top ten hold around 26%. The CDR3 is 12 residues long. Losses at the gene ends were 2 bases for V and 10 bases for J; bases not matched to a gene: 3. Germline-derived CDR1 and CDR2 are SEHNR and FQNEAQ (reference sequence). The receptor comes from a man aged 40-49 years with acute or convalescent COVID-19. The genes are TRBV7-9 and TRBJ1-1; 8 positions match TRBD1. Sequenced sample: peripheral blood. CDR3 nucleotides: TGTGCCAGCAGCTTACAGGGGGCTGTAGCTTTCTTT. This encodes CASSLQGAVAFF.